Included here is one T cell receptor (beta chain) sequence, with context. Its antigen remains unidentified. One base away there is no much larger clone; base qualities are not given. The sample belongs to a study of T cells in Graves' hyperthyroidism and ophthalmopathy (dated by TCRdb to the late 2010s). About the full investigation: Peripheral blood was sampled at the time of initial diagnosis, prior to any treatment. To identify TCR V-J signatures that set the groups apart, the researchers used a discovery cohort of 100 or so patients, made up of under 45 with Graves' ophthalmopathy and approximately 57 with stable Graves' hyperthyroidism. Prospective prediction of ophthalmopathy was tested in an independent validation cohort consisting of 18 to 20 hyperthyroidism patients and 15 to 17 patients who later progressed to ophthalmopathy. The approximately 98 discovery patients were randomly divided into training and test sets at a 7:3 ratio. The study also compared thyroid tissue and blood T-cell repertoires from a handful of Graves' hyperthyroidism patients. Once sampling was done, hyperthyroidism patients were given methimazole at a starting dose of 30 mg daily, whereas ophthalmopathy patients were given high-dose intravenous methylprednisolone. The paper reports TCR Vbeta CDR3 sequencing of approximately 130 peripheral blood samples: 40 to 45 ophthalmopathy, about 75 hyperthyroidism and around 17 progressor patients. What the study reported, not specific to this receptor: A 13 V-J signature model separated ophthalmopathy from stable hyperthyroidism, with roughly 88% sensitivity and about 81% specificity in cross-validation and 80%/75% in testing. During validation, the model predicted progression to ophthalmopathy a median of approximately 6.5 months ahead of onset, with almost 71% sensitivity and 72.22% specificity. Sample size was not statistically predetermined, and blinding of investigators to group allocation was not performed. Most expanded thyroid clonotypes (frequency above 0.001) were also detected in blood, suggesting blood repertoires may reflect thyroid immune responses.

TCR beta CDR3 regions were amplified from RNA transcripts. The TCR CDR3 was subjected to a first round of RT-PCR using the HTBI primer set and the Qiagen OneStep RT-PCR kit. Libraries were constructed in a second round of multiplex PCR, after which size selection and purification were performed. Libraries were sequenced paired-end with 100 bp reads on an Illumina HiSeq2000. The study's processing was this. SOAPnuke was used to process the raw data, throwing out any read that contained adapters or uncalled bases, had a mean Phred below 15, or lacked an exact constant-primer or identifier match. COPE v1.2.5 was used to merge the high-quality paired reads, and each unique nucleotide sequence was defined as a clonotype. Clonotypes were aligned to IMGT TRBV, TRBD and TRBJ reference segments using MiTCR v1.1. Only V-J combinations with frequency above 0.0001, covering 99.2% of repertoires, were analysed. A TCS score was defined as the ratio of F50 (clonal expansion) to E x V (chaos), with BLOSUM62-based TCRdist applied between CDR3 peptides within each V-J. Welch's t-statistics and random forest reduced roughly 540 V-J features to under 15, which were used in a naive Bayes classifier (R e1071). TCRdb took the public reads, trimmed them with fastp at Q25, ran MiXCR for clone calling and kept in-frame beta chains. One record per CDR3 amino acid sequence lists the most common genes and DNA. The V and J calls come from TCRdb's annotation, not from the publication. The sample table contains 550,000 to 600,000 distinct CDR3 sequences; only one count was recorded for more than 13% of them. The ten largest clones add up to 7.1% of the sample.

Ophthalmopathy patients had moderately to severely active disease, with a Clinical Activity Score of 3 or more, a NOSPECS grade of 4 or more, and a disease duration of less than 3 months. Patients with uncontrolled infections, other autoimmune diseases, pregnancy or lactation were excluded. Diagnoses relied on clinical symptoms, serum thyroxine and TRAb, thyroid ultrasound and orbital computed tomography. Ficoll-Paque density gradient centrifugation was used to isolate PBMCs from approximately 11 ml of fresh peripheral blood. Total RNA was extracted with Trizol reagent, and quality was checked on an Agilent 2100 Bioanalyzer. Sample: blood. This receptor was obtained from a woman under 30 with Graves' ophthalmopathy.

CDR3 reads: CASSFGTGGGDEQFF. DNA sequence: TGTGCCAGCAGCTTCGGGACAGGGGGCGGTGATGAGCAGTTCTTC. The chain is encoded by TRBV3-1 joined to TRBJ2-1; TRBD1 matches 12 bases in the middle. CDR1 and CDR2, per the germline V gene (reference sequence), are LGHDT and YNNKEL. Germline trimming: 5 bases from V, 8 bases from J; junction bases outside gene matches: 7. The CDR3 starts with the cysteine, ends with the phenylalanine, and has 15 residues. Only the CDR3 DNA is retained, 45 bases long and in frame from the first base.